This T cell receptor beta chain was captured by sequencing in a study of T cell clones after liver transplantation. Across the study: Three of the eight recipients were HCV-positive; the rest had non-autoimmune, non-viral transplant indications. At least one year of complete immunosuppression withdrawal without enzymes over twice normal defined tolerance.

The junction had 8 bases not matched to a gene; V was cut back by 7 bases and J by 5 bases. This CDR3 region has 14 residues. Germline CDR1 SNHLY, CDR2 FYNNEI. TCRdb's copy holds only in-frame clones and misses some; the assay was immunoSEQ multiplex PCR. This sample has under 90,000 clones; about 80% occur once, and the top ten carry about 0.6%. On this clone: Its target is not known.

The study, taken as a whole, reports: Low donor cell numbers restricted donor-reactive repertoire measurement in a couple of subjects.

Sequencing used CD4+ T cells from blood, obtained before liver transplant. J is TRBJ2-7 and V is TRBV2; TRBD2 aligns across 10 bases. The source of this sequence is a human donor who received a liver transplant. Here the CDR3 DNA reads TGTGCCAGCACCTCTAGCGGGAGAAGGGACGAGCAGTACTTC. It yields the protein CASTSSGRRDEQYF.